These T cell receptor gamma chains were read from a single sample in a study of intestinal T cells in coeliac disease. TCRdb called clones from the multiplex PCR reads again using CATT. The top ten hold 40% of the sample, which has about 380 gamma-chain clones, about 50% seen once. Sequenced material: a duodenal biopsy. The receptors were gathered from a human donor who served as a control with a normal duodenal biopsy, not a healthy volunteer. Both conserved end residues are trimmed from each CDR3.

J	V	CDR3
TRGJ1/TRGJ2	TRGV3	ATWDRPVIYKKL
TRGJ1/TRGJ2	TRGV4	ATWDGSHKKL
TRGJ1/TRGJ2	TRGV4	ATWDGIPSLGRNYYKKL
TRGJ1/TRGJ2	TRGV5	ATWTDKKL
TRGJ1/TRGJ2	TRGV4	ATWDGVYYKKL
TRGJ1/TRGJ2	TRGV3	ATWGQSGRAYKKL
TRGJ1/TRGJ2	TRGV8	ATWDTFIMVIKKL
TRGJ1/TRGJ2	TRGV10	AAWGGYYKKL
TRGJ1/TRGJ2	TRGV2	ATWDGVNISKL
TRGJ1/TRGJ2	TRGV4	ATGRTHKKL
TRGJ1/TRGJ2	TRGV8	ATWVDRNYKKL
TRGJP1	TRGV3	ATWEYSSGWFKI
TRGJP2	TRGV2	AHLGRDRGSDWIKT
TRGJ1/TRGJ2	TRGV3	ATWGRKKL
TRGJP1	TRGV9	ALCLLGPHSRTPSQYTTGWFKI
TRGJ1/TRGJ2	TRGV2	ATWADYYKKL
TRGJ1/TRGJ2	TRGV8	ATWKFYYKKL
TRGJ1/TRGJ2	TRGV9	ALWSYKKL
TRGJ1/TRGJ2	TRGV3	ATWDEPHYKKL
TRGJ1/TRGJ2	TRGV11	ACDDGCYKKL
TRGJP1	TRGV9	ALCLLGPHPRTPSQYTTGWFKI
TRGJ1/TRGJ2	TRGV3	ATWDRRGIKKL